A selection of T cell receptor beta chains follows, all from one sample in a study of blood T cell repertoires in COVID-19. Measured with immunoSEQ multiplex PCR; TCRdb has only the in-frame clones, and not every one. The data contain a few hundred thousand clones, approximately 78% of them singletons. The sample taken for sequencing was peripheral blood. These receptor sequences come from a woman aged 80 or over with COVID-19, enrolled during active disease. Both conserved end residues are part of each CDR3. A D gene is named only where the DNA matches it firmly. For some rows the clone size is stated as once, few or many, or as a class when expanded; others skip it.

>TRBV3-1/TRBV3-2|-|-|TRBJ1-3
TGTGCCAGTGGGGCCTCTGGAAACACCATATATTTT
CASGASGNTIYF
>TRBV7-3|-|-|TRBJ1-1
TGTGCCAGCAGAGGGGGACCTCTGGGGACTGAAGCTTTCTTT
CASRGGPLGTEAFF
>TRBV3-1/TRBV3-2|-|TRBD2|TRBJ2-7
TGTGCCAGCAGCCAAGATTCGCGACTAGCTCACGACGAGCAGTACTTC
CASSQDSRLAHDEQYF
>TRBV3-1/TRBV3-2|-|-|TRBJ1-5
TGTGCCAGCAGCAAAACAATTTTCCTCCAGCCCCAGCATTTT
CASSKTIFLQPQHF
>TRBV6-5|once|-|TRBJ1-6
TGTGCCAGCACCCCCCCAAGGGGCCAGGGATCACCCCTCCACTTT
CASTPPRGQGSPLHF
>TRBV6-5|-|TRBD1|TRBJ2-7
TGTGCCAGCAGTCTCGACAGGGGAAGCCTCTACGAGCAGTACTTC
CASSLDRGSLYEQYF
>TRBV6-6|-|TRBD1|TRBJ1-2
TGTGCCAGCAGTTTGGGACAGACCAACTATGGCTACACCTTC
CASSLGQTNYGYTF
>TRBV5-1|-|TRBD1|TRBJ2-1
TGCGCCAGCAGCTTGGCCCGACAGGGGGCCAACAATGAGCAGTTCTTC
CASSLARQGANNEQFF
>TRBV28|once|-|TRBJ1-2
TGTGCCAGCAGTTTGGGGGGGGCCGCCCCCCTTGGCTACACCTTC
CASSLGGAAPLGYTF
>TRBV5-1|-|TRBD2|TRBJ2-1
TGCGCCAGCAGCTTGGGGAGTAGCGGGGGGAACAATGAGCAGTTCTTC
CASSLGSSGGNNEQFF
>TRBV30|-|-|TRBJ1-1
TGTGCCTGGACGAGGGAAAGGGACACTGAAGCTTTCTTT
CAWTRERDTEAFF
>TRBV5-1|-|-|TRBJ2-2
TGCGCCAGCAGTTCGGGGGGCCTCAACACCGGGGAGCTGTTTTTT
CASSSGGLNTGELFF
>TRBV15|-|-|TRBJ1-5
TGTGCCACCAGCAGCGATTTCCCCCCGGGGAAGCCCCAGCATTTT
CATSSDFPPGKPQHF
>TRBV24-1|-|TRBD1|TRBJ2-1
TGTGCCACCAGCGGGACAGGGGGGGGGTCCTACAATGAGCAGTTCTTC
CATSGTGGGSYNEQFF
>TRBV19|-|-|TRBJ1-1
TGTGCCAGTAGTATAGGTAGGGATCCCGCCCTAGGGGATGAAGCTTTCTTT
CASSIGRDPALGDEAFF
>TRBV18|-|-|TRBJ1-1
TGTGCCACCCGGGGGGGCACTGAAGCTTTCTTT
CATRGGTEAFF
>TRBV3-1/TRBV3-2|-|-|TRBJ2-3
TGTGCCAGCAGCACAAGGCGGGGGCTCTTGAGCACAGATACGCAGTATTTT
CASSTRRGLLSTDTQYF
>TRBV3-1/TRBV3-2|-|-|TRBJ1-2
TGTGCCAGCAGCGTCGGACAGAACTATGGCTACACCTTC
CASSVGQNYGYTF
>TRBV21-1|-|-|TRBJ1-1
TGTGCCAGCAGCAAAAGTCGGACAAGGAAGGAACGTGGCGGCACTGAAGCTTTCTTT
CASSKSRTRKERGGTEAFF
>TRBV3-1/TRBV3-2|-|-|TRBJ1-1
TGTGCCAGCAGCCTCGAGGGTACGAACGCTGAAGCTTTCTTT
CASSLEGTNAEAFF
>TRBV6-5|few|-|TRBJ1-4
TGTGCCAGCAGTTACGGGTCGAAGGGGCTGGAAAAACTGTTTTTT
CASSYGSKGLEKLFF
>TRBV27|-|TRBD1|TRBJ1-1
TGTGCCAGCAGTTTATTCCAGGGGGCAGGCACTGAAGCTTTCTTT
CASSLFQGAGTEAFF
>TRBV7-3|-|TRBD2|TRBJ2-5
TGTGCCAGCAGCCACGGGACTAGCGGTAAAGAGACCCAGTACTTC
CASSHGTSGKETQYF
>TRBV28|-|TRBD1|TRBJ1-4
TGTGCCAGCAGTTCGGGACAGGTTAATGAAAAACTGTTTTTT
CASSSGQVNEKLFF
>TRBV5-1|-|TRBD1|TRBJ2-5
TGCGCCAGCAGCTCCCAGGGGGAAGAGACCCAGTACTTC
CASSSQGEETQYF
>TRBV27|-|-|TRBJ1-5
TGTGCCAGCAGTTTATCCAACCAGGGAAACAATCAGCCCCAGCATTTT
CASSLSNQGNNQPQHF
>TRBV5-5|-|TRBD1|TRBJ1-2
TGTGCCAGCAGCCCTGGGGACAGAGTCTATGGCTACACCTTC
CASSPGDRVYGYTF
>TRBV30|-|-|TRBJ2-7
TGTGCCTGGAGTCCCGGGACAAACGAGCAGTACTTC
CAWSPGTNEQYF
>TRBV5-8|-|-|TRBJ1-1
TGTGCCAGCAGCTTGGATGTGCGGTTGAACACTGAAGCTTTCTTT
CASSLDVRLNTEAFF
>TRBV5-1|-|-|TRBJ1-1
TGCGCCAGCAGATATGGGGGGGAAGCTGAAGCTTTCTTT
CASRYGGEAEAFF
>TRBV5-4|-|-|TRBJ2-3
TGTGCCAGCAGCTTGGGAGGGTTCACAGATACGCAGTATTTT
CASSLGGFTDTQYF
>TRBV3-1/TRBV3-2|few|-|TRBJ2-3
TGTGCCAGCAGCCTCGGGACTCCTACCACAGATACGCAGTATTTT
CASSLGTPTTDTQYF
>TRBV28|-|-|TRBJ1-1
TGTGCCAGCAGGCCCCCGGGGTCGGCGAACACTGAAGCTTTCTTT
CASRPPGSANTEAFF
>TRBV25-1|-|-|TRBJ1-1
TGTGCCAGCAGTTGGTTTGGGTCTAGCACTGAAGCTTTCTTT
CASSWFGSSTEAFF
>TRBV2|-|-|TRBJ2-3
TGTGCCAGCAAGCCAGGGTGGGGCACAGATACGCAGTATTTT
CASKPGWGTDTQYF
>TRBV19|-|-|TRBJ2-5
TGTGCCAGTAGTACAGGACAGACCCGGGCAGAGACCCAGTACTTC
CASSTGQTRAETQYF
>TRBV27|-|-|TRBJ1-2
TGTGCCAGCAGTTTAGACAGACAACGGAGCGGCTACACCTTC
CASSLDRQRSGYTF
>TRBV5-4|-|TRBD2|TRBJ2-3
TGTGCCAGCAGCGCCGGTTACCTAGCGGGCCCCGCGGATACGCAGTATTTT
CASSAGYLAGPADTQYF